This TCR beta chain was documented in a study of blood T cell repertoires in COVID-19. Study as a whole: Spain, Italy and the United States supplied samples that represented acute and convalescent COVID-19. PBMCs, B-cell-depleted T cells, or T cells were the source of the cDNA or gDNA that made up the material.

The CDR3 consists of 14 residues. CDR1 is MDHEN and CDR2 is SYDVKM in the germline V gene. With 4 bases removed from V and 3 bases from J, the gap between germline ends came to 11 bases. Original analysis: Estimation of nucleated cell counts was performed using reference gene primer amplification. TCRdb keeps only in-frame clones here, not all; method: immunoSEQ multiplex PCR. The D gene and trimming were derived from the DNA, and the V and J assignments and clone size from that table. Of tens of thousands of clones in the sample, roughly 83% were seen once. The gene calls are TRBV28 and TRBJ2-3; D is possibly TRBD2 (6 bases). The TCR originated in a man in his sixties or seventies with acute or convalescent COVID-19. Sequencing input: peripheral blood. This chain's CDR3 is CASSWEVATDTQYF. In DNA, the CDR3 is TGTGCCAGCAGTTGGGAGGTAGCAACAGATACGCAGTATTTT.